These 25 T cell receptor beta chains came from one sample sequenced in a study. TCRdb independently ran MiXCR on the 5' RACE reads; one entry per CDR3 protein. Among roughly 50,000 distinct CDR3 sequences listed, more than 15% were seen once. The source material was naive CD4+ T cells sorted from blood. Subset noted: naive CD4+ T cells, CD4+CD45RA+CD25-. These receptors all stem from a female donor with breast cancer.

The CDR3 loop is CSVVPGNTEAFF. The CDR3 nucleotides are TGCAGTGTGGTCCCAGGGAACACTGAAGCTTTCTTT. The chain joins TRBV20-1 to TRBJ1-1; no clear D gene. The germline CDR1 and CDR2 sequences are DFQATT and SNEGSKA (reference sequence). V lost 7 bases to trimming and J lost 1 base, with 10 bases between them. The CDR3 sequence is 12 residues long.

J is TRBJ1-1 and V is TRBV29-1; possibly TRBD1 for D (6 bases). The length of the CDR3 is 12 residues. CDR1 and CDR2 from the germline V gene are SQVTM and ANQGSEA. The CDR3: CNGGHPNTEAFF. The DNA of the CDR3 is TGCAACGGGGGACATCCGAACACTGAAGCTTTCTTT.

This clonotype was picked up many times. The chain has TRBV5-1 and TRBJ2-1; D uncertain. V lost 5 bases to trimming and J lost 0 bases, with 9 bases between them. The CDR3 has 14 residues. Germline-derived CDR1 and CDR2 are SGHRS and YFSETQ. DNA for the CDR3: TGCGCCAGCAGGCAGGAAAGCTCCTACAATGAGCAGTTCTTC. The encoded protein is CASRQESSYNEQFF.

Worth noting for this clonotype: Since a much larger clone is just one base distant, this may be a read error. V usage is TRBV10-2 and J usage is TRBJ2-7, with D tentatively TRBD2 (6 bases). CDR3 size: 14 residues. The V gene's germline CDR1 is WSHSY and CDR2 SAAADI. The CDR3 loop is CASSERGLLSEQCF. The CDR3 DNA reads TGCGCCAGCAGTGAGAGGGGACTTCTCTCCGAGCAGTGCTTC.

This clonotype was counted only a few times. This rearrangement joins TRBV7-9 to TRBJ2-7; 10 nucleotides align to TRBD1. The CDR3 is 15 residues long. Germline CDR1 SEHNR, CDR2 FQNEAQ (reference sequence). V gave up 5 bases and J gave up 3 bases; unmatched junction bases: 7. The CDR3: CASSDLDRGGYEQYF. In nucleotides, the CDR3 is TGTGCCAGCAGCGACCTGGACAGGGGGGGCTACGAGCAGTACTTC.

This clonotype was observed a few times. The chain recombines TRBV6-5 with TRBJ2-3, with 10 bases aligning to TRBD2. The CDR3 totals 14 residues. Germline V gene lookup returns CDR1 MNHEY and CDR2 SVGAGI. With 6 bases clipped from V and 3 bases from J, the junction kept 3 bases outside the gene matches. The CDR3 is CASRKAGGTDTQYF. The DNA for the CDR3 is TGTGCCAGCAGAAAAGCGGGAGGGACAGATACGCAGTATTTT.

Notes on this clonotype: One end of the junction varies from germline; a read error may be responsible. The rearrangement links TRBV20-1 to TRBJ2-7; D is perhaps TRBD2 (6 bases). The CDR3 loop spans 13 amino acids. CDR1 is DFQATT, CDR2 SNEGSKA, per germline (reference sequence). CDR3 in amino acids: CSTSLPTGYEQYF. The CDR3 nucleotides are TGCAGTACTAGCCTACCCACAGGTTACGAGCAGTACTTC.

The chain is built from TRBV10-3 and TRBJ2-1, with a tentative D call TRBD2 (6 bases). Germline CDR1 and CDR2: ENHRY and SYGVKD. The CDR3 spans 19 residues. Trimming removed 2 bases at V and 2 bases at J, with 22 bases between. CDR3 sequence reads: CAISEPVYSGTNTYNEQFF. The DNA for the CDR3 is TGTGCCATCAGTGAGCCAGTTTATAGCGGAACAAACACCTACAATGAGCAGTTCTTC.

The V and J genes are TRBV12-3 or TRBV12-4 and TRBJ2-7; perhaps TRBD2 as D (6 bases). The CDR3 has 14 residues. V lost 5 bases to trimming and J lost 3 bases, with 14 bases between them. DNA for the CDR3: TGTGCCAGCAGTAACAACCGGGGGTACTACGAGCAGTACTTC. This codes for CASSNNRGYYEQYF.

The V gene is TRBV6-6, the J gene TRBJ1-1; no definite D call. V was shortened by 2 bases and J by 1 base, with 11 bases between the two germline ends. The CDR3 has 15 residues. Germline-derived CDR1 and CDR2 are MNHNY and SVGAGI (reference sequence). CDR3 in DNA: TGTGCCAGCAGTTACCCCAGCGGACCGAACACTGAAGCTTTCTTT. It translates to CASSYPSGPNTEAFF.

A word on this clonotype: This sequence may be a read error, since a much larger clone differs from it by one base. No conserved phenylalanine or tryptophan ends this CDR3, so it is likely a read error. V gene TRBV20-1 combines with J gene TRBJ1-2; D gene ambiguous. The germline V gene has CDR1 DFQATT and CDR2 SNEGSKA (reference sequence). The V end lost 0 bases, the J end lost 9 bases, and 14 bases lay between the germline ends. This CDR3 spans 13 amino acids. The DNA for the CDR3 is TGCAGTGCTAGAGATGGGCGGCAGTCTAGCTACACCGTC. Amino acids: CSARDGRQSSYTV.

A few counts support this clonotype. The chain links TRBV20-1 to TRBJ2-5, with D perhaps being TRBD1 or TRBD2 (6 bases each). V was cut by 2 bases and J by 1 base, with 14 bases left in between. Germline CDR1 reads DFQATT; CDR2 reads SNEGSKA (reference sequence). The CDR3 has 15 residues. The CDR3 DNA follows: TGCAGTGCTAGATTGGGGGGCGGGTTCCAAGAGACCCAGTACTTC. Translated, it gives CSARLGGGFQETQYF.

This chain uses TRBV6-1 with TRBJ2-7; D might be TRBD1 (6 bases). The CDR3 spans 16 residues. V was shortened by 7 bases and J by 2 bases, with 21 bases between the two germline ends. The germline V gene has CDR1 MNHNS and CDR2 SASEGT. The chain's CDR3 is CASNPEQRAGAYEQYF. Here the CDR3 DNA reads TGTGCCAGCAACCCGGAGCAGAGGGCAGGGGCCTACGAGCAGTACTTC.

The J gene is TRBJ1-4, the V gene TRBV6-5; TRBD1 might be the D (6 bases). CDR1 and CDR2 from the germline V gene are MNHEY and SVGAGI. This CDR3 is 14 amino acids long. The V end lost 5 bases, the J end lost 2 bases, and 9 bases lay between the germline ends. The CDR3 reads CASSPQGTNEKLFF. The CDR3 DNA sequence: TGTGCCAGCAGTCCACAGGGTACTAATGAAAAACTGTTTTTT.

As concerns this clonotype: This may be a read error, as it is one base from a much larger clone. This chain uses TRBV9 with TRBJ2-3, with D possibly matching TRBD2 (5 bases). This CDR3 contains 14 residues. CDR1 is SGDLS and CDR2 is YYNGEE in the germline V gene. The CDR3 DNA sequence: TGTGCCAGCAGCGGTGGGAGTGCCACAGATGCGCAGTATTTT. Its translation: CASSGGSATDAQYF.

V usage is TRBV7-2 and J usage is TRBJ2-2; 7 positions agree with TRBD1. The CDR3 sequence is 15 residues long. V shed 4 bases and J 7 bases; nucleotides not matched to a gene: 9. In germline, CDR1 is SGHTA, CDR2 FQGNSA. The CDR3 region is CASSYDRVNLGELFF. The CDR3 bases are TGTGCCAGCAGCTATGACAGGGTCAACCTCGGGGAGCTGTTTTTT. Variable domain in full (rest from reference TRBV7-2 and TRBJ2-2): GAGVSQSPSNKVTEKGKDVELRCDPISGHTALYWYRQSLGQGLEFLIYFQGNSAPDKSGLPSDRFSAERTGGSVSTLTIQRTQQEDSAVYLCASSYDRVNLGELFFGEGSRLTVL.

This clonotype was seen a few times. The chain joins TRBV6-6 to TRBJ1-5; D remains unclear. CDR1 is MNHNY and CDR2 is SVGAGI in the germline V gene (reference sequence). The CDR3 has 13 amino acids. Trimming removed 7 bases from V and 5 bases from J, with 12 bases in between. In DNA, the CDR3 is TGTGCCAGCAAAAATCTGGGAGATCAGCCCCAGCATTTT. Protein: CASKNLGDQPQHF.

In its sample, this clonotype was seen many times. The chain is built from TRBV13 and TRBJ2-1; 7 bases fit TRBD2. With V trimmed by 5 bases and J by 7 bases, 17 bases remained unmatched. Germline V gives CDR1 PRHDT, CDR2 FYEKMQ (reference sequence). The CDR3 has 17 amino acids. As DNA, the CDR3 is TGTGCCAGCAGCCGTAGGGGCGGGGGTTCTCCTGGGAATGAGCAGTTCTTC. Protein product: CASSRRGGGSPGNEQFF.

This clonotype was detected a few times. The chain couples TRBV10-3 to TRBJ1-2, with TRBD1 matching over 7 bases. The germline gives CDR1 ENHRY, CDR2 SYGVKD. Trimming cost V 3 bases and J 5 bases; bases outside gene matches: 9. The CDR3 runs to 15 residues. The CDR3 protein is CAISDSIGRGYGYTF. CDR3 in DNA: TGTGCCATCAGTGACTCCATAGGCAGGGGGTATGGCTACACCTTC.

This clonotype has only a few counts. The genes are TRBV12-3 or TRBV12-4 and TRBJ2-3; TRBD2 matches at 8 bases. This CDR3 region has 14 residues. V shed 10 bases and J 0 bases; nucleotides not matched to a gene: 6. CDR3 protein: CATSREGSTDTQYF. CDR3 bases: TGTGCCACGTCTCGGGAGGGAAGCACAGATACGCAGTATTTT.

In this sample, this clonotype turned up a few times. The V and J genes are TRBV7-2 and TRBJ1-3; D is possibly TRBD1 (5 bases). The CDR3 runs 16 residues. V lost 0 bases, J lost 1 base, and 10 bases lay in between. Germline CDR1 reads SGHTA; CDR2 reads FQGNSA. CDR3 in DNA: TGTGCCAGCAGCTTAGCAGGGACGGCATCTGGAAACACCATATATTTT. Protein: CASSLAGTASGNTIYF.

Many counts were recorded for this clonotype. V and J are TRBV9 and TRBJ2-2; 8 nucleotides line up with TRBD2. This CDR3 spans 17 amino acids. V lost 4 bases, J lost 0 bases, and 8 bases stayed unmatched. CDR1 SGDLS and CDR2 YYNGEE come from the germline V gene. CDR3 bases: TGTGCCAGCAGCCTAGCCGAAGCGGGGGCGAACACCGGGGAGCTGTTTTTT. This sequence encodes CASSLAEAGANTGELFF.

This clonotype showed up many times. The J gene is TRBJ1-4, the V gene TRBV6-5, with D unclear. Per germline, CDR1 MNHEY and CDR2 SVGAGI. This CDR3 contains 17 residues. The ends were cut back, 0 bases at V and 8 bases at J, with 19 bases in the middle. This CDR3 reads CASSYSKSAQTLEKLFF. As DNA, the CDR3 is TGTGCCAGCAGTTACTCTAAGTCGGCGCAGACCCTGGAAAAACTGTTTTTT.

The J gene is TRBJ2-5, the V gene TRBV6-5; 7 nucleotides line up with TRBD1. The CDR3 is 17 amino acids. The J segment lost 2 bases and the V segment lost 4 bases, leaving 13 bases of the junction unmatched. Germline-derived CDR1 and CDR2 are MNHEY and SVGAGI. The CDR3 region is CASSSKLPGQTQETQYF. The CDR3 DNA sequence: TGTGCCAGCAGTTCAAAACTTCCGGGACAGACACAAGAGACCCAGTACTTC.

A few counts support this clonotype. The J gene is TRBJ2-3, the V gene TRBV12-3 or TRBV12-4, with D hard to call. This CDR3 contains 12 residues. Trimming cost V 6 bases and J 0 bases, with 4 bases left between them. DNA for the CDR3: TGTGCCAGCAGAGAAAGCACAGATACGCAGTATTTT. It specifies CASRESTDTQYF.